This TCR beta chain was captured in a study of Ad26.COV2.S vaccination and SARS-CoV-2 variants. Treatment described: 15 to 20 received Ad26.COV2.S at low or high dose, single or two shots; about 5 received placebo; per-sample allocation not given. Samples analyzed were those drawn on day 63 after the first vaccine or placebo injection. The donor's status was that of an adult aged 18-55 years in Boston. Study-level results: Higher spike-specific TCR breadth was found in vaccine recipients than in placebo recipients.

With regard to this clone: Antigen unknown.

Only in-frame clones appear in the TCRdb table, and some are missing; sequencing was by immunoSEQ multiplex PCR. This repertoire shows around 450,000 clones, over 75% found once; its top ten account for 3.6%. This clonotype originated in a person aged 18-60 years who received the Ad26.COV2.S COVID-19 vaccine or a placebo. The sample here was peripheral blood, taken in a trial of Ad26.COV2.S vaccine versus placebo.

The DNA of the CDR3 is TGTGCCAGCAGCCCCCTGGGGGTGAACACCGGGGAGCTGTTTTTT. This translates into CASSPLGVNTGELFF. This chain links TRBV3-1 (or the pseudogene TRBV3-2) with TRBJ2-2; either TRBD1 or TRBD2 may supply D (5 bases each). V lost 4 bases, J lost 1 base, and 10 bases lay in between. The germline V gene has CDR1 LGHDT and CDR2 YNNKEL (reference sequence). This CDR3 is 15 amino acids long.